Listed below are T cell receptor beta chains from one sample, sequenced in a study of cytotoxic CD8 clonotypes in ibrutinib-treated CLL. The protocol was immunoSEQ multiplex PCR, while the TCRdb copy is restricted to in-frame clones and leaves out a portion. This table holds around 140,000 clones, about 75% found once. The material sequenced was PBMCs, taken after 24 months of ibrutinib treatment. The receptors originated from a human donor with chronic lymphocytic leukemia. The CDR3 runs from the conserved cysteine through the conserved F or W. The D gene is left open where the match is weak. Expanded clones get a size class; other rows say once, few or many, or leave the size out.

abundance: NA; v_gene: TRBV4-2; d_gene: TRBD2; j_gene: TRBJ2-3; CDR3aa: CASSQEASGRAGGTDTQYF; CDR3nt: TGTGCCAGCAGCCAAGAGGCCAGCGGGAGGGCCGGGGGCACAGATACGCAGTATTTT
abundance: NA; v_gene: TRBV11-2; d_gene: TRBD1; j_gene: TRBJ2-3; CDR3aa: CASSPTQGIDTQYF; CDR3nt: TGTGCCAGCAGCCCGACACAGGGGATAGATACGCAGTATTTT
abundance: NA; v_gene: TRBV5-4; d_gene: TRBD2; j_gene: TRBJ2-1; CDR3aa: CASSSVGRGVDEQFF; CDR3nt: TGTGCCAGCAGCTCGGTTGGGCGGGGGGTGGATGAGCAGTTCTTC
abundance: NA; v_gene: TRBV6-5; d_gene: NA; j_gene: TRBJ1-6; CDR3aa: CASSYRQSSYNSPLHF; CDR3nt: TGTGCCAGCAGTTACCGGCAGTCCTCCTATAATTCACCCCTCCACTTT
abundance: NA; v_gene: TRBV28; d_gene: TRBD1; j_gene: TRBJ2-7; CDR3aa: CASTLHTGQGGEQYF; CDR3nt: TGTGCCAGCACCCTCCATACCGGACAGGGAGGCGAGCAGTACTTC
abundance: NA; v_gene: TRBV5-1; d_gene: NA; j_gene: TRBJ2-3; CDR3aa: CASSVGSPGPDTQYF; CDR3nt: TGCGCCAGCAGCGTGGGATCTCCGGGGCCAGATACGCAGTATTTT
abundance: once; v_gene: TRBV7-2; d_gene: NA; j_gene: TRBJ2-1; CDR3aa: CASSSLVVPWGVF; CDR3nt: TGTGCCAGCAGCTCCCTGGTGGTCCCCTGGGGTGTCTTC
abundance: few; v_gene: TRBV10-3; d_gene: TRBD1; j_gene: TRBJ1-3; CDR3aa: CAISEGTVSTIYF; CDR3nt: TGTGCCATCAGTGAGGGGACAGTGAGCACCATATATTTT
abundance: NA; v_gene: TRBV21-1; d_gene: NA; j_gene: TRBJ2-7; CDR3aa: CASSSTPAGKSYEQYF; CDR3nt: TGTGCCAGCAGCTCCACTCCAGCGGGGAAATCCTACGAGCAGTACTTC
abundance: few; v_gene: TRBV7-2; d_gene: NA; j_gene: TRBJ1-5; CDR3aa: CASSPRGAPQHF; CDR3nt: TGTGCCAGCAGCCCGCGGGGTGCGCCCCAGCATTTT
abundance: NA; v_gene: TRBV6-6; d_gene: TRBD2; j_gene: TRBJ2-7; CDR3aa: CASSHGGGYEQYF; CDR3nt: TGTGCCAGCAGCCACGGGGGGGGCTACGAGCAGTACTTC
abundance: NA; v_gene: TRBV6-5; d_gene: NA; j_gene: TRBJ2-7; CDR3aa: CASTPYVGSSYEQYF; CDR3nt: TGTGCCAGCACCCCCTACGTGGGGAGCTCCTACGAGCAGTACTTC
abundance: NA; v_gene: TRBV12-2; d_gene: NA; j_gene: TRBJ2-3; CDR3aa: CASRLRTTPMGTDTQYF; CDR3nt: TGTGCAAGTCGCTTAAGGACTACCCCAATGGGCACAGATACGCAGTATTTT
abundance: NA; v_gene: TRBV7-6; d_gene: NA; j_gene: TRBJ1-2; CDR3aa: CASSPSLDYYGYTF; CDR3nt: TGTGCCAGCAGCCCTTCCCTGGATTACTATGGCTACACCTTC
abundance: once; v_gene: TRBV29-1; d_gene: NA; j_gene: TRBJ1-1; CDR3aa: CSASHPGDTEAFF; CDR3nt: TGCAGCGCTTCCCACCCCGGGGACACTGAAGCTTTCTTT
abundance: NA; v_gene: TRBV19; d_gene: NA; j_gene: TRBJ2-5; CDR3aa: CASSIGWSAETQYF; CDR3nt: TGTGCCAGTAGTATAGGTTGGTCCGCTGAGACCCAGTACTTC
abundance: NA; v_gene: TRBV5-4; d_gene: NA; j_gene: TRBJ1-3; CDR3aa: CASSLEVSGNTIYF; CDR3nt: TGTGCCAGCAGCTTGGAGGTCTCTGGAAACACCATATATTTT
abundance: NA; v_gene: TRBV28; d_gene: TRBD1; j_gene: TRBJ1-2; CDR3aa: CASSDRGYGYTF; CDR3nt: TGTGCCAGCTCGGACAGGGGCTATGGCTACACCTTC
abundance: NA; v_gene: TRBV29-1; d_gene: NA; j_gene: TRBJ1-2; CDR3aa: CSVEDPVGVGGYTF; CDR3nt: TGCAGCGTTGAAGATCCGGTGGGGGTCGGGGGCTACACCTTC
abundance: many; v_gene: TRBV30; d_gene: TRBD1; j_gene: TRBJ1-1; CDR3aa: CAWTDRATEAFF; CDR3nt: TGTGCCTGGACGGACAGGGCCACTGAAGCTTTCTTT
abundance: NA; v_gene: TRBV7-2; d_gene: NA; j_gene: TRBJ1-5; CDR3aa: CASSPWGASNQPQHF; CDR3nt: TGTGCCAGCAGCCCCTGGGGCGCGTCAAATCAGCCCCAGCATTTT
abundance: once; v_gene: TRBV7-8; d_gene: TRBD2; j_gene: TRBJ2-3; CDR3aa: CASSLRWSSGVPDTQYF; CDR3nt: TGTGCCAGCAGCTTAAGGTGGTCTAGCGGGGTGCCAGATACGCAGTATTTT
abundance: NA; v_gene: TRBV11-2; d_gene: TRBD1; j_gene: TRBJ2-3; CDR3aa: CASSSPGQGADTQYF; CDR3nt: TGTGCCAGCAGCTCCCCGGGACAGGGTGCAGATACGCAGTATTTT
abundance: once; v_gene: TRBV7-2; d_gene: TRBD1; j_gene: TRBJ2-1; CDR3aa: CASSPQGMGQAHEQFF; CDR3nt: TGTGCCAGCAGCCCCCAAGGGATGGGACAGGCCCATGAGCAGTTCTTC
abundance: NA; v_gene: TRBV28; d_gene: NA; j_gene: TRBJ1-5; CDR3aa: CASSLQTGGTIF; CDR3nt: TGTGCCAGCAGCCTACAAACCGGGGGAACAATCTTT
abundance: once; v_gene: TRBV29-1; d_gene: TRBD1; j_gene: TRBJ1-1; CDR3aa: CSPGAGTAREAFF; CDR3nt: TGCAGCCCAGGGGCGGGGACAGCCCGTGAAGCTTTCTTT
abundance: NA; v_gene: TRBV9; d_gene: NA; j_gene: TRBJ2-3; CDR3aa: CASSVGGTNTDTQYF; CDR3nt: TGTGCCAGCAGCGTAGGTGGAACCAACACAGATACGCAGTATTTT
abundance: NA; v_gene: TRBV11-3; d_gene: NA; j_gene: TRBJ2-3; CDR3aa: CASSLQGLADTQYF; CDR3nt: TGTGCCAGCAGCTTACAGGGGCTAGCAGATACGCAGTATTTT
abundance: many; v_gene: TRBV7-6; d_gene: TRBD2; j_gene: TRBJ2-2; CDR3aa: CASSLGAGGTTGELFF; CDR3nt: TGTGCCAGCAGCTTAGGGGCGGGGGGAACCACCGGGGAGCTGTTTTTT
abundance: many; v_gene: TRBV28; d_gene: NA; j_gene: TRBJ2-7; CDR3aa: CASRGSYEQYF; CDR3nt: TGTGCCAGCAGGGGCTCCTACGAGCAGTACTTC
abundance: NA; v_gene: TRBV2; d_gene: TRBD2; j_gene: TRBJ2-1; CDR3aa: CASERGDYNEQFF; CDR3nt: TGTGCCAGCGAGCGGGGGGATTACAATGAGCAGTTCTTC
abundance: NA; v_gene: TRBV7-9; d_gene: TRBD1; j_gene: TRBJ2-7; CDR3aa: CASSFWGQGSEQYF; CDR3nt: TGTGCCAGCAGCTTTTGGGGACAGGGGTCCGAGCAGTACTTC
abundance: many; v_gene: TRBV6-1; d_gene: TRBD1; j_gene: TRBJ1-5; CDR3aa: CASSRGTGVNQPQHF; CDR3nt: TGTGCCAGCAGCCGGGGGACAGGGGTTAATCAGCCCCAGCATTTT
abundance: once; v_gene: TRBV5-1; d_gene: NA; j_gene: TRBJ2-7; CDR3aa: CASSLDGADTYEQYF; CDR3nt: TGCGCCAGCAGCTTGGATGGGGCAGACACCTACGAGCAGTACTTC
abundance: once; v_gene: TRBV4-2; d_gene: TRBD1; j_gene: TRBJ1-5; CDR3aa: CASSPRDSMGQPQHF; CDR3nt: TGTGCCAGCAGCCCCCGGGACAGTATGGGCCAGCCCCAGCATTTT
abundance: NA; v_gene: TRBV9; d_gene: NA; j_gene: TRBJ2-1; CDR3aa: CASSPPGEQFF; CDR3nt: TGTGCCAGCAGCCCCCCGGGGGAGCAGTTCTTC